Shown below are 17 T cell receptor beta chains from a single sample sequenced in a study of blood T cell repertoires in COVID-19. Measured with immunoSEQ multiplex PCR; TCRdb has only the in-frame clones, and not every one. Among 250,000 to 350,000 clones listed, 87% were seen once. The sequencing sample was made of PBMCs or T cells enriched from blood (not recorded which). The source is a woman aged 25 to 39 who had recovered from COVID-19.

There are many counts of this clone. The chain joins TRBV19 to TRBJ1-4; TRBD1 agrees at 10 bases. The germline CDR1 and CDR2 sequences are LNHDA and SQIVND (reference sequence). The CDR3 runs to 15 residues. V trimming: 4 bases; J trimming: 8 bases; junction bases outside the gene matches: 7. The CDR3 is CASSRRTGGGEKLFF. The CDR3 DNA reads TGTGCCAGTAGTAGGAGGACAGGGGGAGGCGAAAAACTGTTTTTT. Full variable domain (remainder filled in from reference TRBV19 and TRBJ1-4): DGGITQSPKYLFRKEGQNVTLSCEQNLNHDAMYWYRQDPGQGLRLIYYSQIVNDFQKGDIAEGYSVSREKKESFPLTVTSAQKNPTAFYLCASSRRTGGGEKLFFGSGTQLSVL.

The chain has TRBV9 and TRBJ1-2, with D uncertain. Trimming shortened V by 4 bases and J by 7 bases, and 14 bases separated the two germline ends. CDR1 is SGDLS, CDR2 YYNGEE, per germline. The CDR3 is 13 amino acids. CDR3 sequence reads: CASSPQLVGGYTF. CDR3 nucleotides: TGTGCCAGCAGCCCCCAGCTAGTAGGTGGCTACACCTTC.

The gene calls are TRBV18 and TRBJ1-2; 9 bases are shared with TRBD1. This CDR3 comprises 16 residues. Germline assignment: CDR1 KGHSH and CDR2 LQKENI. Trimming cost V 1 base and J 3 bases; bases outside gene matches: 6. CDR3 region: CASSPLGQGVDYGYTF. CDR3 sequence (DNA): TGTGCCAGCTCACCACTGGGACAGGGTGTGGACTATGGCTACACCTTC.

J is TRBJ1-4 and V is TRBV15; 8 bases fit TRBD1. CDR1 and CDR2 from the germline V gene are LNHNV and YYDKDF (reference sequence). V lost 0 bases to trimming and J lost 5 bases; unmatched junction nucleotides: 5. The CDR3 sequence is 16 residues long. The CDR3 nucleotides are TGTGCCACCAGCAGAGATTCGGGGACAGGCAATGAAAAACTGTTTTTT. Translating it yields CATSRDSGTGNEKLFF.

The chain is built from TRBV30 and TRBJ1-1, with 8 bases matching TRBD1. The CDR3 has 13 residues. The germline V gene encodes CDR1 GTSNPN and CDR2 SVGIG (reference sequence). The V segment lost 2 bases and the J segment 4 bases; nucleotides outside the gene matches: 3. CDR3 amino acids: CAWSRQGSTEAFF. CDR3 DNA sequence: TGTGCCTGGAGTCGACAGGGGAGCACTGAAGCTTTCTTT.

The chain links TRBV11-2 to TRBJ2-7; D not resolved. The germline V and J ends were trimmed by 6 bases and 6 bases, with 9 bases remaining between them. CDR1 and CDR2 (germline): SGHAT, FQNNGV. There are 11 residues in the CDR3. This CDR3 reads CASRLNAEQYF. In DNA, the CDR3 is TGTGCCAGCAGACTGAATGCCGAGCAGTACTTC.

V usage is TRBV6-6 and J usage is TRBJ1-5, with TRBD1 as a possible D gene (6 bases). Germline CDR1 is MNHNY and CDR2 is SVGAGI (reference sequence). This CDR3 has 15 amino acids. V was pared by 4 bases and J by 3 bases, with 13 bases between. As DNA, the CDR3 is TGTGCCAGCAGTTTTGTACAGGGTGACAATCAGCCCCAGCATTTT. Its translation is CASSFVQGDNQPQHF.

V is TRBV7-9 and J is TRBJ2-3; tentatively, D is TRBD1 (6 bases). Germline V gives CDR1 SEHNR, CDR2 FQNEAQ (reference sequence). The CDR3 is made up of 17 amino acids. V was pared by 1 base and J by 2 bases, with 16 bases between. CDR3 in amino acids: CASSLDATGLNTDTQYF. The CDR3 nucleotides read TGTGCCAGCAGCTTAGACGCAACAGGGCTTAACACAGATACGCAGTATTTT. The full variable domain, its missing parts supplied by reference TRBV7-9 and TRBJ2-3, is DTGVSQNPRHKITKRGQNVTFRCDPISEHNRLYWYRQTLGQGPEFLTYFQNEAQLEKSRLLSDRFSAERPKGSFSTLEIQRTEQGDSAMYLCASSLDATGLNTDTQYFGPGTRLTVL.

The chain recombines TRBV10-2 with TRBJ2-5, with 8 bases fitting TRBD2. The CDR3 covers 15 residues. Germline V gene lookup returns CDR1 WSHSY and CDR2 SAAADI. Losses at the gene ends were 4 bases for V and 0 bases for J; bases not matched to a gene: 4. CDR3 nucleotides: TGCGCCAGCAGTGTTACAGCGGGGGACCAAGAGACCCAGTACTTC. Encoded protein: CASSVTAGDQETQYF.

This clone was observed a single time. This chain joins TRBV5-8 and TRBJ2-2, with 9 bases lining up with TRBD1. Per the germline V gene, CDR1 is SGHTS and CDR2 is YDEGEE. This CDR3 has 17 amino acids. V trimming: 4 bases; J trimming: 2 bases; junction bases outside the gene matches: 9. This CDR3 is CASSNRPGQGNTGELFF. CDR3 DNA sequence: TGTGCCAGCAGCAACAGGCCGGGACAGGGAAACACCGGGGAGCTGTTTTTT.

The gene calls are TRBV5-4 and TRBJ2-2, with 15 bases matching TRBD2. From germline, CDR1 is SGHNT and CDR2 YYREEE (reference sequence). This CDR3 has 17 amino acids. Germline trimming cut 4 bases from V and 5 bases from J; bases unmatched to any gene: 6. The CDR3 spells CASSAGLAGGRTGELFF. As DNA, the CDR3 is TGTGCCAGCAGCGCGGGACTAGCGGGGGGCCGGACCGGGGAGCTGTTTTTT.

The gene calls are TRBV2 and TRBJ1-5, with D possibly matching TRBD1 (6 bases). Trimming removed 6 bases at V and 3 bases at J, with 12 bases between. The CDR3 loop spans 14 amino acids. Germline V lookup: CDR1 SNHLY, CDR2 FYNNEI. The CDR3 region is CASRKGQINQPQHF. The CDR3 DNA follows: TGTGCCAGCAGGAAAGGACAGATCAATCAGCCCCAGCATTTT.

V and J are TRBV15 and TRBJ2-7; D is unclear. Germline CDR1 reads LNHNV; CDR2 reads YYDKDF (reference sequence). Deletions cut 6 bases from V and 3 bases from J, with 9 bases between. This CDR3 spans 12 amino acids. CDR3 loop: CATSVYGYEQYF. CDR3 DNA sequence: TGTGCCACCAGTGTGTACGGCTACGAGCAGTACTTC.

The chain is built from TRBV7-8 and TRBJ2-5; 10 bases agree with TRBD1. CDR1 is SGHVS and CDR2 is FQNEAQ in the germline V gene. This CDR3 is built from 15 residues. V shed 5 bases and J 0 bases; nucleotides not matched to a gene: 3. DNA of the CDR3: TGTGCCAGCAGCGTGGGACAGGGGTACCAAGAGACCCAGTACTTC. This codes for CASSVGQGYQETQYF.

This clone has more than one count but fewer than ten. This chain links TRBV19 with TRBJ1-1; possibly TRBD1 for D (5 bases). The CDR3 covers 14 residues. Trimming removed 2 bases from V and 4 bases from J, with 11 bases in between. Germline CDR1 and CDR2: LNHDA and SQIVND (reference sequence). This chain's CDR3 is CASSIQGRRTEAFF. CDR3 DNA sequence: TGTGCCAGTAGTATACAGGGTCGGCGCACTGAAGCTTTCTTT. The full variable domain, rest sourced from reference TRBV19 and TRBJ1-1, is DGGITQSPKYLFRKEGQNVTLSCEQNLNHDAMYWYRQDPGQGLRLIYYSQIVNDFQKGDIAEGYSVSREKKESFPLTVTSAQKNPTAFYLCASSIQGRRTEAFFGQGTRLTVV.

The chain couples TRBV28 to TRBJ2-3; tentative D call: TRBD2 (7 bases). Germline CDR1 is MDHEN and CDR2 is SYDVKM. The CDR3 runs to 15 residues. V lost 2 bases and J lost 2, with 11 bases in between. CDR3 DNA: TGTGCCAGCAGTTTAAGGGGGGGTTACACAGATACGCAGTATTTT. This encodes CASSLRGGYTDTQYF.

The gene calls are TRBV18 and TRBJ2-2, with 12 bases identical to TRBD2. CDR3 size: 15 residues. CDR1 and CDR2 from the germline V gene are KGHSH and LQKENI. V gave up 6 bases and J gave up 1 base; unmatched junction bases: 0. CDR3 protein: CASSGLAGNTGELFF. The CDR3 region has the DNA TGTGCCAGCTCGGGACTAGCGGGGAACACCGGGGAGCTGTTTTTT.